The next 20 T cell receptor beta chains were all read from a single sample in a study of blood T cell repertoires in COVID-19. Assay: immunoSEQ multiplex PCR; the TCRdb copy retains only in-frame clones and omits some. The sample lists approximately 120,000 clones, approximately 89% occurring once. What was sequenced was peripheral blood. The origin of the receptors is a human donor in a cohort sampled during active COVID-19.

This rearrangement joins TRBV10-1 to TRBJ2-3; 10 bases fit TRBD2. The V gene end was trimmed by 3 bases and the J gene end by 7 bases; junction bases not matched to a gene: 4. This CDR3 is 14 amino acids long. Per germline, CDR1 WNHNN and CDR2 SYGVQD (reference sequence). The CDR3 loop is CASSDQREGYTQYF. In DNA, the CDR3 is TGCGCCAGCAGTGACCAGCGGGAGGGATATACGCAGTATTTT.

V gene TRBV5-6 combines with J gene TRBJ2-4, with D unresolved. The CDR3 is 14 residues long. The V end was cut by 0 bases, the J end by 0 bases, with 4 bases between. Germline V lookup: CDR1 SGHDT, CDR2 YYEEEE. For the CDR3, the DNA is TGTGCCAGCAGCTTGGGGCTAGCCAAAAACATTCAGTACTTC. Translating gives CASSLGLAKNIQYF.

In this sample, this clone turned up once. J is TRBJ1-4 and V is TRBV18; no clear D. Looked up from germline, CDR1 is KGHSH and CDR2 is LQKENI. The ends were cut back, 6 bases at V and 1 base at J, with 9 bases in the middle. This CDR3 comprises 14 residues. The chain's CDR3 is CASSPERTNEKLFF. CDR3 nucleotides: TGTGCCAGCTCCCCAGAGAGAACTAATGAAAAACTGTTTTTT.

The chain is built from TRBV5-6 and TRBJ2-1; D not resolved. Germline CDR1 SGHDT, CDR2 YYEEEE. Trimming removed 4 bases at V and 4 bases at J, with 9 bases between. This CDR3 has 13 residues. The CDR3: CASSPGFYNEQFF. In DNA form, the CDR3 reads TGTGCCAGCAGCCCAGGATTTTACAATGAGCAGTTCTTC.

This clone was seen just once. This chain connects TRBV7-8 to TRBJ2-7; weak D call: TRBD1 (6 bases). Trimming took off 3 bases at V and 1 base at J, with 10 bases between the two ends. This CDR3 region has 14 residues. Germline lookup yields CDR1 SGHVS and CDR2 FQNEAQ. In nucleotides, the CDR3 is TGTGCCAGCAGCTTCGGGGACATATCCTACGAGCAGTACTTC. Encoded protein: CASSFGDISYEQYF.

This chain joins TRBV2 and TRBJ1-1; no definite D call. The ends were cut back, 8 bases at V and 2 bases at J, with 21 bases in the middle. CDR3 length: 16 residues. Germline values: CDR1 SNHLY, CDR2 FYNNEI. CDR3 amino acids: CASDYGISRFNTEAFF. CDR3 nucleotides: TGTGCCAGCGATTACGGGATAAGCCGTTTTAACACTGAAGCTTTCTTT.

V is TRBV9 and J is TRBJ1-2; D is unclear. In germline, CDR1 is SGDLS, CDR2 YYNGEE. The CDR3 totals 12 residues. V was shortened by 3 bases and J by 4 bases, with 7 bases between the two germline ends. CDR3: CASSANSYGYTF. The DNA of the CDR3 is TGTGCCAGCAGCGCTAACAGCTATGGCTACACCTTC. Combining the CDR3 with reference TRBV9 and TRBJ1-2 gives the whole variable domain DSGVTQTPKHLITATGQRVTLRCSPRSGDLSVYWYQQSLDQGLQFLIQYYNGEERAKGNILERFSAQQFPDLHSELNLSSLELGDSALYFCASSANSYGYTFGSGTRLTVV.

The V call is TRBV6-5, the J call TRBJ1-5; 7 positions match TRBD1. There are 15 residues in the CDR3. Germline V gene sequence: CDR1 MNHEY, CDR2 SVGAGI. With 6 bases clipped from V and 3 bases from J, the junction kept 8 bases outside the gene matches. The chain's CDR3 is CASSGRTGINQPQHF. CDR3 nucleotide sequence: TGTGCCAGCAGCGGCAGGACAGGCATCAATCAGCCCCAGCATTTT.

V and J are TRBV30 and TRBJ2-3; TRBD2 matches at 10 bases. V was clipped by 1 base and J by 2 bases; unmatched bases: 3. Looked up from germline, CDR1 is GTSNPN and CDR2 is SVGIG (reference sequence). The CDR3 consists of 15 residues. DNA for the CDR3: TGTGCCTGGAGTGCTAGCGGGGGACACACAGATACGCAGTATTTT. Translating gives CAWSASGGHTDTQYF. Full variable domain (remainder filled in from reference TRBV30 and TRBJ2-3): SQTIHQWPATLVQPVGSPLSLECTVEGTSNPNLYWYRQAAGRGLQLLFYSVGIGQISSEVPQNLSASRPQDRQFILSSKKLLLSDSGFYLCAWSASGGHTDTQYFGPGTRLTVL.

The chain links TRBV5-1 to TRBJ1-2; 9 nucleotides match TRBD1. The CDR3 has 12 amino acids. Germline values: CDR1 SGHRS, CDR2 YFSETQ. The trim removed 10 bases at V and 8 bases at J, leaving 9 bases unmatched. CDR3 region: CARGGQGGGYTF. The DNA of the CDR3 is TGCGCCCGCGGGGGACAGGGCGGGGGCTACACCTTC.

This rearrangement joins TRBV30 to TRBJ2-7, with TRBD1 matching 9 bases. The CDR3 has 14 amino acids. Trimming at V came to 1 base and at J to 6 bases, leaving 7 bases not matched to a gene. Germline-derived CDR1 and CDR2 are GTSNPN and SVGIG (reference sequence). CDR3 residues: CAWSEGTGPVEQYV. The CDR3 DNA reads as TGTGCCTGGAGTGAAGGGACAGGGCCCGTCGAGCAGTACGTC.

The chain joins TRBV3-1 (or the pseudogene TRBV3-2) to TRBJ2-3; no reliable D call. The V gene's germline CDR1 is LGHDT and CDR2 YNNKEL (reference sequence). The CDR3 runs to 16 residues. V was cut by 0 bases and J by 1 base, with 11 bases left in between. The CDR3 DNA follows: TGTGCCAGCAGCCAAGATCTAGACGGATGCACAGATACGCAGTATTTT. It encodes CASSQDLDGCTDTQYF.

The gene calls are TRBV6-5 and TRBJ1-1; the D gene is possibly TRBD1 (5 bases). The CDR3 sequence is 13 residues long. The germline CDR1 and CDR2 sequences are MNHEY and SVGAGI. V lost 11 bases and J 4 bases, leaving 17 bases between the germline ends. The CDR3 sequence is CAVERGGRTEAFF. The CDR3 DNA reads as TGTGCCGTCGAAAGGGGAGGACGCACTGAAGCTTTCTTT.

V and J are TRBV9 and TRBJ2-5; 10 bases are shared with TRBD2. Germline values: CDR1 SGDLS, CDR2 YYNGEE. The trim removed 5 bases at V and 3 bases at J, leaving 13 bases unmatched. CDR3 length: 17 residues. DNA of the CDR3: TGTGCCAGCAGTCGCACCGTGCAGCGGGGGGGAGAAGAGACCCAGTACTTC. It translates to CASSRTVQRGGEETQYF.

This chain links TRBV6-2 or TRBV6-3 with TRBJ1-2; 9 positions match TRBD1. The length of the CDR3 is 14 residues. The germline gives CDR1 MNHEY, CDR2 SVGEGT. V lost 6 bases and J lost 6; bases outside the gene matches: 8. As DNA, the CDR3 is TGTGCCAGCAGCCGCAGGACAGGGGACCATGGCTACACCTTC. Its protein is CASSRRTGDHGYTF.

The genes are TRBV7-9 and TRBJ2-2; D may be TRBD2 (6 bases). The germline CDR1 and CDR2 sequences are SEHNR and FQNEAQ (reference sequence). The CDR3 extends over 15 amino acids. The V end lost 6 bases, the J end lost 4 bases, and 15 bases lay between the germline ends. In nucleotides, the CDR3 is TGTGCCAGCAGGGGGGGTTCCGGAGGCACCGGGGAGCTGTTTTTT. Encoded protein: CASRGGSGGTGELFF.

The chain combines TRBV9 with TRBJ1-3; the D is unclear. This CDR3 is built from 14 residues. V lost 0 bases to trimming and J lost 6 bases, with 10 bases between them. Germline V CDR1 and CDR2: SGDLS, YYNGEE. CDR3 nucleotides: TGTGCCAGCAGCGTAGATGGGCTGACAAACACCATATATTTT. Its translation is CASSVDGLTNTIYF.

J is TRBJ1-2 and V is TRBV28; D gene unclear. Germline CDR1 and CDR2: MDHEN and SYDVKM. Trimming cost V 5 bases and J 8 bases, with 18 bases left between them. There are 14 residues in the CDR3. The CDR3 sequence is CASSPLGGFGGYTF. DNA for the CDR3: TGTGCCAGCAGTCCCCTGGGCGGGTTCGGGGGCTACACCTTC.

This chain links TRBV2 with TRBJ2-7; D uncertain. Germline loops: CDR1 SNHLY, CDR2 FYNNEI. V was shortened by 3 bases and J by 0 bases, with 15 bases between the two germline ends. This CDR3 is built from 16 residues. CDR3 amino acids: CASSEGVARSSYEQYF. CDR3 in DNA: TGTGCCAGCAGTGAGGGTGTAGCCAGAAGCTCCTACGAGCAGTACTTC.

V usage is TRBV5-1 and J usage is TRBJ2-3; the match to TRBD1 covers 10 bases. V gave up 6 bases and J gave up 3 bases; unmatched junction bases: 10. Germline V lookup: CDR1 SGHRS, CDR2 YFSETQ. The CDR3 sequence is 16 residues long. The CDR3, as DNA: TGCGCCAGCAACCTACGGACAGGGGGTGGTACAGATACGCAGTATTTT. Translated: CASNLRTGGGTDTQYF.